This T cell receptor (beta chain) was recovered during a study of T cells after somatic rescue of genetic block. Assay used: immunoSEQ multiplex PCR; TCRdb lists only in-frame clones, some missing. Found here are about 52,000 clones, about 96% of them singletons; the top ten hold roughly 0.077%. The receptor was isolated from a child younger than two. The specimen sequenced was peripheral blood mononuclear cells (PBMCs).

This chain's CDR3 is CASSRKLDRGTGELFF. In DNA form, the CDR3 reads TGCGCCAGCAGCAGGAAGTTGGACAGGGGGACCGGGGAGCTGTTTTTT. This chain links TRBV5-1 with TRBJ2-2; 10 bases are a match to TRBD1. This CDR3 contains 16 residues. Per the germline V gene, CDR1 is SGHRS and CDR2 is YFSETQ. Trimming removed 4 bases from V and 5 bases from J; junction bases left unmatched: 8.